These 32 T cell receptor beta chains were sequenced from one sample in a study of shared clonotypes between healthy human individuals. The repertoire was sequenced with immunoSEQ multiplex PCR; TCRdb's copy has only in-frame clones and lacks some. The data show 2,500,000 or so clones, around 92% seen once. Sequenced sample: naive CD4+ T cells from PBMCs. Subset described: CD45RA+ positively selected. Receptors were obtained from a man aged 18 to 30 in good health. Some clones in this sample may be carry-over from other donors' samples.

V and J are TRBV29-1 and TRBJ1-1; D not resolved. Germline CDR1 is SQVTM and CDR2 is ANQGSEA. The V gene lost 4 bases and the J gene lost 1 base, with 10 bases spanning the gap. This CDR3 has 13 residues. CDR3 DNA: TGCAGCGTTGTAAAGATTACGAACACTGAAGCTTTCTTT. Protein product: CSVVKITNTEAFF.

V usage is TRBV9 and J usage is TRBJ1-4, with 7 bases aligning to TRBD1. The CDR3 is 17 residues long. CDR1 and CDR2 from the germline V gene are SGDLS and YYNGEE. V was clipped by 3 bases and J by 7 bases; unmatched bases: 15. The CDR3 sequence: CASSAGLGTDLGEKLFF. For the CDR3, the DNA is TGTGCCAGCAGCGCCGGACTCGGGACAGATTTGGGTGAAAAACTGTTTTTT.

The CDR3 DNA sequence: TGCGCCAGCAGCCAAGACCTCCAACGGGGCAGCTCCTACAATGAGCAGTTCTTC. Protein product: CASSQDLQRGSSYNEQFF. The rearrangement joins TRBV4-3 to TRBJ2-1, with D tentatively TRBD1 or TRBD2 (5 bases each). The germline gives CDR1 LGHNA, CDR2 YSLEER. CDR3 length equals 18 residues. The V and J ends lost 0 bases and 0 bases respectively, with 15 bases between them.

V is TRBV7-2 and J is TRBJ1-3, with unresolved D. The germline V and J ends were trimmed by 5 bases and 7 bases, with 21 bases remaining between them. This CDR3 is 16 amino acids long. Germline CDR1 and CDR2: SGHTA and FQGNSA. CDR3 amino acids: CASSPRWSDLPNTIYF. The CDR3 DNA reads as TGTGCCAGCAGCCCCCGGTGGTCGGACCTACCGAACACCATATATTTT.

V is TRBV18 and J is TRBJ2-5; D gene ambiguous. V lost 3 bases and J 2 bases, leaving 13 bases between the germline ends. The CDR3 spans 15 residues. Germline V gene lookup returns CDR1 KGHSH and CDR2 LQKENI. CDR3 bases: TGTGCCAGCTCACCCTCGAGGCCTTCACAAGAGACCCAGTACTTC. Its protein is CASSPSRPSQETQYF.

The chain couples TRBV6-5 to TRBJ2-2; 7 nucleotides line up with TRBD2. Germline assignment: CDR1 MNHEY and CDR2 SVGAGI. V lost 2 bases and J lost 4; bases outside the gene matches: 7. This CDR3 spans 16 amino acids. CDR3 loop: CASSYVSSGSTGELFF. CDR3 in DNA: TGTGCCAGCAGTTACGTCTCTAGCGGAAGCACCGGGGAGCTGTTTTTT.

The chain recombines TRBV9 with TRBJ2-1; D call uncertain. The V gene lost 4 bases and the J gene lost 4 bases, with 21 bases spanning the gap. In germline, CDR1 is SGDLS, CDR2 YYNGEE. CDR3 length: 17 amino acids. CDR3 region: CASSLRSANGPYNEQFF. The CDR3 bases are TGTGCCAGCAGCCTTCGTTCCGCCAACGGCCCATACAATGAGCAGTTCTTC.

The chain has TRBV5-1 and TRBJ1-2, with unresolved D. CDR1 and CDR2 (germline): SGHRS, YFSETQ. The V and J ends lost 3 bases and 3 bases respectively, with 9 bases between them. The CDR3 sequence is 13 residues long. This chain's CDR3 is CASSSNSHYGYTF. DNA for the CDR3: TGCGCCAGCAGCTCGAACAGTCACTATGGCTACACCTTC.

This rearrangement joins TRBV2 to TRBJ1-2, with 8 bases lining up with TRBD1. CDR1 is SNHLY and CDR2 is FYNNEI in the germline V gene. This CDR3 is 12 amino acids long. The ends lost 6 bases at V and 8 bases at J; junction bases unmatched: 5. The DNA of the CDR3 is TGTGCCAGCAGAGACAGGGGCTGGGGCTACACCTTC. It specifies CASRDRGWGYTF.

This sequence joins TRBV10-2 and TRBJ1-2; 9 bases fit TRBD1. CDR3 length: 14 residues. Trimming cost V 6 bases and J 4 bases; bases outside gene matches: 6. Germline V CDR1 and CDR2: WSHSY, SAAADI. The chain's CDR3 is CASSGQGQGYGYTF. The CDR3 DNA is TGCGCCAGCAGCGGACAGGGGCAAGGCTATGGCTACACCTTC.

The chain is built from TRBV7-8 and TRBJ2-1; 13 nucleotides align to TRBD2. The ends lost 5 bases at V and 9 bases at J; junction bases unmatched: 10. The CDR3 is 16 residues long. Germline V CDR1 and CDR2: SGHVS, FQNEAQ. CDR3 in amino acids: CASSTRGLAGVAEQFF. The CDR3 nucleotides read TGTGCCAGCAGCACAAGAGGACTAGCGGGAGTGGCTGAGCAGTTCTTC.

The CDR3 DNA follows: TGTGCCAGCAGCGCCCGGACTAGCGGGAGTGATGAGCAGTTCTTC. Translating it yields CASSARTSGSDEQFF. The rearrangement links TRBV9 to TRBJ2-1; 13 nucleotides match TRBD2. Germline lookup yields CDR1 SGDLS and CDR2 YYNGEE. V gave up 3 bases and J gave up 8 bases; unmatched junction bases: 5. The CDR3 totals 15 residues.

The chain carries TRBV29-1 and TRBJ2-1; TRBD2 matches at 10 bases. Trimming took 7 bases from V and 5 from J; bases not matched to a gene: 8. This CDR3 is 14 amino acids long. Germline V lookup: CDR1 SQVTM, CDR2 ANQGSEA. The CDR3: CSAPGLANHNEQFF. The DNA for the CDR3 is TGCAGCGCCCCGGGACTAGCGAACCACAATGAGCAGTTCTTC.

The chain carries TRBV5-4 and TRBJ2-3; tentatively, D is TRBD1 (6 bases). V lost 2 bases, J lost 2 bases, and 12 bases lay in between. Per the germline V gene, CDR1 is SGHNT and CDR2 is YYREEE (reference sequence). The length of the CDR3 is 15 residues. In DNA form, the CDR3 reads TGTGCCAGCAGCTTACCTGGGACAAACACAGATACGCAGTATTTT. Protein sequence: CASSLPGTNTDTQYF.

The chain combines TRBV28 with TRBJ2-6; D unclear. Germline V CDR1 and CDR2: MDHEN, SYDVKM. This CDR3 spans 16 amino acids. V shed 7 bases and J shed 0 bases, with 13 bases lying between them. The CDR3 loop reads CASTKRRSSGANVLTF. CDR3 DNA: TGTGCCAGCACCAAAAGGAGAAGCTCTGGGGCCAACGTCCTGACTTTC.

This chain connects TRBV5-5 to TRBJ2-7; possibly TRBD1 for D (7 bases). Deletions cut 3 bases from V and 6 bases from J, with 22 bases between. Germline V gene lookup returns CDR1 SGHKS and CDR2 YYEKEE (reference sequence). The CDR3 runs 16 residues. The CDR3 loop reads CASSSSGGQTYREQYF. CDR3 coding DNA: TGTGCCAGCAGCTCCTCCGGGGGACAGACCTACCGCGAGCAGTACTTC. The full variable domain, with the rest looked up from reference TRBV5-5 and TRBJ2-7, is DAGVTQSPTHLIKTRGQQVTLRCSPISGHKSVSWYQQVLGQGPQFIFQYYEKEERGRGNFPDRFSARQFPNYSSELNVNALLLGDSALYLCASSSSGGQTYREQYFGPGTRLTVT.

The chain couples TRBV7-8 to TRBJ2-7, with D possibly being TRBD2 (6 bases). V was trimmed by 1 base and J by 4 bases, leaving 20 bases between them. CDR1 SGHVS and CDR2 FQNEAQ come from the germline V gene. The CDR3 length is 17 residues. Written as DNA, the CDR3 is TGTGCCAGCAGCTTAGGAGGCGTCTCAATGGGGACTTACGAGCAGTACTTC. Protein: CASSLGGVSMGTYEQYF.

This sequence joins TRBV10-3 and TRBJ1-2, with D possibly TRBD1 on 6 matching bases. The CDR3 has 14 residues. The V gene's germline CDR1 is ENHRY and CDR2 SYGVKD. The germline V and J ends were trimmed by 7 bases and 5 bases, with 17 bases remaining between them. The CDR3 DNA is TGTGCCATCAACCCGGGACAAGTCCGATATGGCTACACCTTC. Its translation is CAINPGQVRYGYTF.

This clone appeared a single time. The J gene is TRBJ2-7, the V gene TRBV27, with 10 bases aligning to TRBD1. Trimming removed 6 bases from V and 5 bases from J; junction bases left unmatched: 4. Per the germline V gene, CDR1 is MNHEY and CDR2 is SMNVEV (reference sequence). This CDR3 is built from 13 residues. The CDR3 region is CASRWTGGNEQYF. Written as DNA, the CDR3 is TGTGCCAGCAGATGGACAGGGGGAAACGAGCAGTACTTC.

This chain connects TRBV15 to TRBJ2-7; 8 bases fit TRBD2. V shed 6 bases, J shed 5 bases, and the junction held 9 bases outside the gene matches. This CDR3 has 14 residues. Germline lookup yields CDR1 LNHNV and CDR2 YYDKDF (reference sequence). The CDR3 coding sequence is TGTGCCACCAGAACAAGCGGGAGTACGCACGAGCAGTACTTC. It codes for CATRTSGSTHEQYF.

The CDR3 coding sequence is TGTGCCAGCAGTGAATCGGTAGCCACACGCACAGATACGCAGTATTTT. This translates into CASSESVATRTDTQYF. V usage is TRBV25-1 and J usage is TRBJ2-3; D remains unclear. CDR3 length: 16 residues. V shed 1 base and J shed 1 base, with 12 bases lying between them. Germline-derived CDR1 and CDR2 are MGHDK and SYGVNS.

The rearrangement links TRBV27 to TRBJ2-1; 13 nucleotides line up with TRBD2. Germline values: CDR1 MNHEY, CDR2 SMNVEV (reference sequence). This CDR3 is 17 amino acids long. V lost 2 bases and J lost 4; bases outside the gene matches: 5. For the CDR3, the DNA is TGTGCCAGCAGTTTACACGGGACTAGCGGGGCATACAATGAGCAGTTCTTC. Translating gives CASSLHGTSGAYNEQFF.

The CDR3 nucleotides are TGTGCCAGCAGCCCTTTACTGGGGCGGTTCTATGGCTACACCTTC. Translating it yields CASSPLLGRFYGYTF. J is TRBJ1-2 and V is TRBV7-9; the D gene is possibly TRBD1 (5 bases). Trimming took 5 bases from V and 4 from J, leaving 17 bases between them. Germline values: CDR1 SEHNR, CDR2 FQNEAQ (reference sequence). The CDR3 runs 15 residues.

This clone has a single count. The chain is built from TRBV6-6 and TRBJ2-3; 9 bases match TRBD1. V was clipped by 5 bases and J by 8 bases; unmatched bases: 8. The CDR3 runs to 14 residues. The V gene's germline CDR1 is MNHNY and CDR2 SVGAGI (reference sequence). The chain's CDR3 is CASSQDRGAGTQYF. CDR3 coding DNA: TGTGCCAGCAGTCAAGACAGGGGGGCGGGTACGCAGTATTTT.

The gene calls are TRBV7-6 and TRBJ2-5, with 8 bases matching TRBD1. The CDR3 spans 17 residues. With 2 bases clipped from V and 3 bases from J, the junction kept 11 bases outside the gene matches. CDR1 SGHVS and CDR2 FNYEAQ come from the germline V gene. CDR3 amino acids: CASSLTAGGSEEETQYF. As DNA, the CDR3 is TGTGCCAGCAGCTTAACGGCAGGGGGCAGTGAAGAAGAGACCCAGTACTTC. The variable domain in full, with the rest retrieved from reference TRBV7-6 and TRBJ2-5, is GAGVSQSPRYKVTKRGQDVALRCDPISGHVSLYWYRQALGQGPEFLTYFNYEAQQDKSGLPNDRFSAERPEGSISTLTIQRTEQRDSAMYRCASSLTAGGSEEETQYFGPGTRLLVL.

This sequence joins TRBV7-3 and TRBJ1-2; 10 bases agree with TRBD1. The CDR3 runs to 16 residues. The germline gives CDR1 SGHTA, CDR2 FQGTGA. Losses at the gene ends were 0 bases for V and 1 base for J; bases not matched to a gene: 2. CDR3 coding DNA: TGTGCCAGCAGCTTAACTGGGACAGGGGATAACTATGGCTACACCTTC. This codes for CASSLTGTGDNYGYTF.

This chain uses TRBV7-2 with TRBJ2-7; the match to TRBD1 covers 10 bases. From germline, CDR1 is SGHTA and CDR2 FQGNSA. The V and J ends lost 1 base and 6 bases, in that order; junction bases with no gene match: 6. There are 15 residues in the CDR3. The CDR3 nucleotides are TGTGCCAGCAGCTTAGAAGGGACAGGGGTCGGCGAGCAGTACTTC. Protein product: CASSLEGTGVGEQYF. Full variable domain (outside the CDR3, taken from reference TRBV7-2 and TRBJ2-7): GAGVSQSPSNKVTEKGKDVELRCDPISGHTALYWYRQSLGQGLEFLIYFQGNSAPDKSGLPSDRFSAERTGGSVSTLTIQRTQQEDSAVYLCASSLEGTGVGEQYFGPGTRLTVT.

This chain joins TRBV4-1 and TRBJ2-7, with 8 bases that match TRBD1. Trimming at V came to 1 base and at J to 7 bases, leaving 6 bases not matched to a gene. The germline V gene has CDR1 MGHRA and CDR2 YSYEKL. The CDR3 extends over 14 amino acids. The CDR3: CASSQVGGQEEQYF. CDR3 bases: TGCGCCAGCAGCCAAGTAGGGGGACAGGAGGAGCAGTACTTC.

The chain is built from TRBV6-1 and TRBJ1-3; no clear D gene. CDR1 is MNHNS, CDR2 SASEGT, per germline. This CDR3 is 14 amino acids long. V was trimmed by 8 bases and J by 1 base, leaving 12 bases between them. CDR3 sequence: CASLLEISGNTIYF. CDR3 DNA sequence: TGTGCCAGCCTACTAGAGATTTCTGGAAACACCATATATTTT.

The chain uses TRBV5-1 and TRBJ2-2, with D unclear. Germline assignment: CDR1 SGHRS and CDR2 YFSETQ. The CDR3 is made up of 15 amino acids. V lost 4 bases and J 7 bases, leaving 17 bases between the germline ends. This CDR3 is CASSRQPDYNGELFF. The CDR3 DNA reads TGCGCCAGCAGCCGACAACCTGATTACAACGGGGAGCTGTTTTTT.

Points on this clone: The same CDR3 can be traced to other DNA sequences in this sample. This chain uses TRBV7-3 with TRBJ2-2; 11 nucleotides align to TRBD1. V shed 3 bases, J shed 5 bases, and the junction held 2 bases outside the gene matches. Germline CDR1 reads SGHTA; CDR2 reads FQGTGA. CDR3 length: 15 amino acids. The CDR3 is CASSLGQGGTGELFF. The CDR3 DNA sequence: TGTGCCAGCAGCTTGGGACAGGGGGGAACCGGGGAGCTGTTTTTT. Supplemented by reference TRBV7-3 and TRBJ2-2, the full variable domain reads GAGVSQTPSNKVTEKGKYVELRCDPISGHTALYWYRQSLGQGPEFLIYFQGTGAADDSGLPNDRFFAVRPEGSVSTLKIQRTERGDSAVYLCASSLGQGGTGELFFGEGSRLTVL.

This sequence joins TRBV7-6 and TRBJ2-1; a weak D match, TRBD2 (7 bases). This CDR3 is 19 amino acids long. V was clipped by 2 bases and J by 0 bases, with 20 bases between them. The germline V gene has CDR1 SGHVS and CDR2 FNYEAQ. CDR3 coding DNA: TGTGCCAGCAGCTTATGGGCGGGGGCTATTTTTAGCTCCTACAATGAGCAGTTCTTC. It codes for CASSLWAGAIFSSYNEQFF.